Listed below are T cell receptor beta chains from one sample, sequenced in a study of blood T cells in healthy people across ages. A single record per CDR3 protein comes from TCRdb applying MiXCR to the 5' RACE reads. Of 1.5 million to 2 million distinct CDR3 sequences listed, about 39% are singletons. Material: blood. These receptors were taken from a human donor in good health. The CDR3 runs from the conserved cysteine through the conserved F or W. D genes are given only for firm matches. Clone size is stated in some rows and not others, as once, few, many or a class when expanded.

TRBV7-3	TRBJ2-1	many	TRBD2	TGTGCCAGCAGCTCCGCTAGCGGGGGCTACAATGAGCAGTTCTTC	CASSSASGGYNEQFF
TRBV3-1	TRBJ1-1	-	-	TGTGCCAGCAGCCAAAATTACCAGGGGGAAGCTTTCTTT	CASSQNYQGEAFF
TRBV28	TRBJ2-1	-	-	TGTGCCAGTTCAGAGACAGGCTTCCCTTCAAATGAGCAGTTCTTC	CASSETGFPSNEQFF
TRBV7-9	TRBJ2-5	-	-	TGTGCCAGCAATTGGGATCGGGGCCAACCCCAAGAGACCCAGTACTTC	CASNWDRGQPQETQYF
TRBV20-1	TRBJ2-5	-	TRBD2	TGCAGTACTAGAGTTCGGCTAGCGGTCCAAGAGACCCAGTACTTC	CSTRVRLAVQETQYF
TRBV7-8	TRBJ2-1	few	TRBD2	TGTGCCAGCAGCTTGTCAGTAGCGGGGGGCTACAATGAGCAGTTCTTC	CASSLSVAGGYNEQFF
TRBV9	TRBJ2-1	once	-	TGTGCCAGCAGCGTAGGGCAGGTGGCCCCCTACAATGAGCAGTTCTTC	CASSVGQVAPYNEQFF
TRBV20-1	TRBJ2-7	few	-	TGCAGTGCTATGGGGCGACGCGGAACCTACGAGCAGTACTTC	CSAMGRRGTYEQYF
TRBV2	TRBJ2-5	-	-	TGTGCCAGCCGAGCCGGGTACGGAGAGACCCAGTACTTC	CASRAGYGETQYF
TRBV5-6	TRBJ2-1	-	-	TGTGCCAGCAGCTTGTTGGGGGATGGTGAGCAGTTCTTC	CASSLLGDGEQFF
TRBV7-2	TRBJ2-7	many	TRBD1	TGTGCCAGCAGCTTCACAGGGGTCCCCTACGAGCAGTACTTC	CASSFTGVPYEQYF
TRBV5-6	TRBJ2-1	few	-	TGTGCCAGCAGCTCGATAATTAGCGTACCCTACAACGGGCAGTTCTTC	CASSSIISVPYNGQFF
TRBV5-4	TRBJ2-3	-	TRBD1	TGTGCCAGCTGCTTGGGACAGTACAGCACAGCTACGCAGTATTTT	CASCLGQYSTATQYF
TRBV20-1	TRBJ2-4	few	TRBD2	TGCAGTGCCTCGCCTCAGGTGGCGGGGGGTAACATTCAGTACTTC	CSASPQVAGGNIQYF
TRBV30	TRBJ2-4	few	-	TGTGCCTGGAGTGTCGGGGGCAGAAACATTCAGTACTTC	CAWSVGGRNIQYF
TRBV11-2	TRBJ2-1	-	-	TGTGCCAGCAGCTCCGCCCCCGGACCTGTGTTCTTC	CASSSAPGPVFF
TRBV4-1	TRBJ2-1	-	-	TGCGCCAGCAGCCAAGAGGGAGGAGTATGGTCCTACAATGAGCAGTTCTTC	CASSQEGGVWSYNEQFF
TRBV4-2	TRBJ2-6	-	TRBD1	TGTGCCAGCAGCCGCTACAGGGGGCTCGACGGTGGGGCCAACGTCCTGACTTTC	CASSRYRGLDGGANVLTF
TRBV2	TRBJ2-7	-	-	TGTGCCAGCCACGCCGACCTCAACTACGAGCAGTACTTC	CASHADLNYEQYF
TRBV9	TRBJ1-6	once	-	TGTGCCAGCAGCGTAGCTGTCGGAAACTCACCCCTCCACTTT	CASSVAVGNSPLHF
TRBV5-1	TRBJ2-7	-	-	TGCGCCAGCAGCTTGGTTCCCGGGGGAAACCACGAGCAGTACTTC	CASSLVPGGNHEQYF
TRBV6-5	TRBJ1-1	-	-	TGTGCCAGCATAGCGGAAACCTGGGATGAAGCTTTCTTT	CASIAETWDEAFF
TRBV5-6	TRBJ2-4	once	-	TGTGCCAGCAGCCTCGGTCTATTGAGGGGGAACATTCAGTACTTC	CASSLGLLRGNIQYF
TRBV12-3/TRBV12-4	TRBJ1-2	few	-	TGTGCCAGCAGTTTGGACACTCAAGCCTATTATGGCTACACCTTC	CASSLDTQAYYGYTF
TRBV7-2	TRBJ2-7	-	-	TGTGCCAGCAGCCCCCCCGGTGATAGCGGTAATGAGCAGTACTTC	CASSPPGDSGNEQYF
TRBV29-1	TRBJ2-6	many	-	TGCAGCGTTGTGGTCTCTGGGGCCAACGTCCTGACTTTC	CSVVVSGANVLTF
TRBV6-1	TRBJ1-5	few	TRBD1	TGTGCCAGCAGTCCAGATGGACAGGGATATCAGCCCCAGCATTTT	CASSPDGQGYQPQHF
TRBV9	TRBJ2-1	few	TRBD2	TGTGCCAGCAGCGTAGATCTGGCCGCTAGCGGGGACGACAATGAGCAGTTCTTC	CASSVDLAASGDDNEQFF
TRBV13	TRBJ2-1	few	-	TGTGCCAGCTCCTTTGGAGGGGTAGCCGATGAGCAGTTCTTC	CASSFGGVADEQFF